This T cell receptor (beta chain) was sequenced during a study of blood T cell repertoires in COVID-19. V dropped 7 bases and J dropped 3 bases, with 18 bases sitting between them. The length of the CDR3 is 15 residues. Germline lookup yields CDR1 MNHEY and CDR2 SVGAGI. Produced via immunoSEQ multiplex PCR; TCRdb's table is partial and in-frame only. The repertoire holds around 190,000 clones, with 80% to 90% as singletons. The sample consisted of peripheral blood. The sequence was collected from a man aged 50 to 59 with active or convalescent COVID-19. The chain employs TRBV6-5 and TRBJ1-2, with D perhaps TRBD1 (5 bases). This CDR3 is CASTRAGPADYGYTF. The CDR3 nucleotides are TGTGCCAGCACCCGTGCGGGGCCTGCCGACTATGGCTACACCTTC.